This T cell receptor beta chain was sequenced during a study of T cell responses to AZD1222 COVID-19 vaccine. Broader study findings: Of spike-specific TCRs, nearly half reportedly target regions left unmutated in variants. Vaccine-associated CD4 TCRs ranged over spike, dominating at 160-218 and 743-854.

Using immunoSEQ multiplex PCR, the repertoire was profiled, and TCRdb retains in-frame clones only, with some absent. The data show around 140,000 clones, with roughly 90% seen just once and approximately 1.8% held by the top ten. This clone was counted a single time. Its antigen remains unidentified. The germline gives CDR1 SEHNR, CDR2 FQNEAQ (reference sequence). The CDR3 consists of 16 residues. Trimming took 4 bases from V and 1 from J, leaving 15 bases between them. The source was peripheral blood, collected on day 0 of AZD1222 vaccination. This TCR was recovered from an adult in good health. The V gene is TRBV7-9, the J gene TRBJ2-3, with D possibly being TRBD1 (6 bases). CDR3 amino acids: CASSSPNRDGTDTQYF. In DNA, the CDR3 is TGTGCCAGCAGCTCCCCAAACAGGGATGGCACAGATACGCAGTATTTT.